The source of this T cell receptor (beta chain) is a study of PD-1 blockade in classical Hodgkin lymphoma. The V end lost 5 bases, the J end lost 7 bases, and 14 bases lay between the germline ends. Germline lookup yields CDR1 MNHNS and CDR2 SASEGT. The CDR3 has 13 residues. Clones were sequenced by immunoSEQ multiplex PCR, and TCRdb holds only the in-frame ones, with some missing. The table shows tens of thousands of clones, with about 80% occurring only once. The time point: cycle 4 day 1 (C4D1), after more than five weeks of nivolumab. Each and every patient relapsed after autologous stem cell transplantation, and patients got differing brentuximab vedotin exposure. General study results and limits: The study found that TCR diversity rose significantly by C4D1 in CD4+ but not CD8+ cells.

With regard to this clone: Its antigen remains unknown.

The receptor comes from a human donor with classical Hodgkin lymphoma. The rearrangement uses TRBV6-1 and TRBJ1-2; D is unclear. The sequences come from peripheral blood mononuclear cells (PBMCs), collected before the fourth cycle of nivolumab. The CDR3 region is CASSLELGRGYTF. As DNA, the CDR3 is TGTGCCAGCAGTCTGGAGCTGGGCCGTGGCTACACCTTC.